A single sample is the source of the 25 T cell receptor beta chains below, sequenced in a study of blood T cell repertoires in COVID-19. Generated by immunoSEQ multiplex PCR, the TCRdb table keeps only in-frame clones and is missing some. The table lists roughly 15,000 clones, over 70% of them singletons. The sequenced sample consisted of peripheral blood. These receptors were taken from a woman in her 70s with active COVID-19.

This clone is a singleton in its sample. The genes are TRBV27 and TRBJ2-7; TRBD2 matches at 7 bases. Per germline, CDR1 MNHEY and CDR2 SMNVEV (reference sequence). This CDR3 has 15 residues. The J segment lost 0 bases and the V segment lost 2 bases, leaving 4 bases of the junction unmatched. The CDR3 DNA sequence: TGTGCCAGCAGTTTAAGGGCTAGCGGCTCCTACGAGCAGTACTTC. Its translation: CASSLRASGSYEQYF.

V gene TRBV5-6 combines with J gene TRBJ2-7; 7 positions match TRBD1. The V and J ends lost 2 bases and 0 bases, in that order; junction bases with no gene match: 8. The CDR3 contains 16 residues. Germline V gene lookup returns CDR1 SGHDT and CDR2 YYEEEE. The CDR3 reads CASSLPAGTVSYEQYF. The CDR3 DNA sequence: TGTGCCAGCAGCTTACCTGCCGGGACAGTCTCCTACGAGCAGTACTTC.

This clone was observed a few times. The chain joins TRBV5-8 to TRBJ2-7; D gene uncertain. Trimming cost V 0 bases and J 2 bases, with 9 bases left between them. CDR3 size: 14 residues. The germline CDR1 and CDR2 sequences are SGHTS and YDEGEE. CDR3 in DNA: TGTGCCAGCAGCTTGGGTGCGGATACCTACGAGCAGTACTTC. Translated: CASSLGADTYEQYF.

This clone was seen only a few times. The genes are TRBV29-1 and TRBJ1-5, with a possible D match to TRBD1 (5 bases). Trimming shortened V by 0 bases and J by 3 bases, and 6 bases separated the two germline ends. The CDR3 extends over 13 amino acids. Germline values: CDR1 SQVTM, CDR2 ANQGSEA. The CDR3 sequence is CSVEDGANQPQHF. CDR3 DNA sequence: TGCAGCGTTGAAGATGGGGCCAATCAGCCCCAGCATTTT.

In the case of this clone: A junction boundary mismatches the germline segment, possibly from a read error. The chain links TRBV24-1 to TRBJ2-5, with D unclear. The CDR3 covers 14 residues. The germline V gene has CDR1 KGHDR and CDR2 SFDVKD. CDR3 in amino acids: CATSDSGPREAQYF. The DNA of the CDR3 is TGTGCCACCAGTGATTCGGGTCCTCGAGAGGCCCAGTACTTC.

The chain couples TRBV9 to TRBJ2-7, with 10 bases fitting TRBD1. CDR3 size: 17 residues. Germline assignment: CDR1 SGDLS and CDR2 YYNGEE. Germline trimming cut 4 bases from V and 3 bases from J; bases unmatched to any gene: 13. For the CDR3, the DNA is TGTGCCAGCAGCACTCACCCGACAGGGGGCGCGATCTACGAGCAGTACTTC. This codes for CASSTHPTGGAIYEQYF.

The genes are TRBV28 and TRBJ2-3; tentatively, D is TRBD1 (6 bases). This CDR3 has 14 residues. Per the germline V gene, CDR1 is MDHEN and CDR2 is SYDVKM. V was pared by 8 bases and J by 0 bases, with 12 bases between. The CDR3 loop reads CASDRSGSTDTQYF. DNA of the CDR3: TGTGCCAGCGACAGGTCAGGGAGCACAGATACGCAGTATTTT.

In DNA form, the CDR3 reads TGTGCCAGCACTACCGGGACAGGGGGCCACAATGAGCAGTTCTTC. It codes for CASTTGTGGHNEQFF. This chain connects TRBV6-4 to TRBJ2-1; 12 nucleotides align to TRBD1. The CDR3 is made up of 15 amino acids. The junction had 6 bases not matched to a gene; V was cut back by 7 bases and J by 5 bases. Germline loops: CDR1 MRHNA, CDR2 SNTAGT.

This clone was recorded once. This chain uses TRBV19 with TRBJ2-7; 9 bases map to TRBD2. The CDR3 contains 16 residues. Trimming cost V 1 base and J 0 bases; bases outside gene matches: 4. The germline CDR1 and CDR2 sequences are LNHDA and SQIVND (reference sequence). The CDR3 nucleotides read TGTGCCAGTAGTATAGGAGCGGGAGGCCCCTCCTACGAGCAGTACTTC. Translation gives CASSIGAGGPSYEQYF.

CDR3 nucleotides: TGTGCCAGCAGCGTAGGAGGAGAAAACACTGAAGCTTTCTTT. It specifies CASSVGGENTEAFF. This chain connects TRBV9 to TRBJ1-1; D gene unclear. The CDR3 is 14 amino acids. Germline CDR1 reads SGDLS; CDR2 reads YYNGEE. V lost 0 bases, J lost 2 bases, and 8 bases lay in between.

This clone was counted only a few times. Other DNA sequences of this sample code for an identical CDR3. This rearrangement joins TRBV18 to TRBJ2-7, with 9 bases aligning to TRBD1. The germline V gene encodes CDR1 KGHSH and CDR2 LQKENI. This CDR3 is built from 13 residues. Trimming cost V 6 bases and J 3 bases; bases outside gene matches: 3. CDR3 DNA sequence: TGTGCCAGCTCGAGGGACAGGGACTACGAGCAGTACTTC. Translated: CASSRDRDYEQYF.

This sequence joins TRBV7-9 and TRBJ2-7; 7 nucleotides align to TRBD2. Germline CDR1 SEHNR, CDR2 FQNEAQ (reference sequence). J was trimmed by 6 bases and V by 0 bases; bases with no gene match: 2. This CDR3 contains 13 residues. CDR3: CASSLAPSGEQYF. In DNA, the CDR3 is TGTGCCAGCAGCTTAGCTCCTAGCGGCGAGCAGTACTTC.

The rearrangement links TRBV6-6 to TRBJ2-1; 7 bases align to TRBD1. Trimming removed 6 bases from V and 15 bases from J; junction bases left unmatched: 14. The CDR3 contains 13 residues. Germline CDR1 MNHNY, CDR2 SVGAGI (reference sequence). CDR3 sequence: CASSINRGSERFF. CDR3 in DNA: TGTGCCAGCAGCATTAACAGGGGATCTGAGAGGTTCTTC.

This clone came up once. The rearrangement links TRBV9 to TRBJ2-7; 13 bases align to TRBD2. Germline CDR1 and CDR2: SGDLS and YYNGEE. The CDR3 totals 15 residues. The trim removed 4 bases at V and 3 bases at J, leaving 4 bases unmatched. The CDR3 loop reads CASSPRTSGSYEQYF. The CDR3 DNA reads as TGTGCCAGCAGCCCCCGGACTAGCGGGAGCTACGAGCAGTACTTC.

The chain combines TRBV27 with TRBJ2-7, with 9 bases that match TRBD2. Germline CDR1 is MNHEY and CDR2 is SMNVEV (reference sequence). This CDR3 region has 18 residues. V dropped 5 bases and J dropped 2; count of bases not matched to a gene: 16. CDR3 nucleotides: TGTGCCAGCAGTCCCATGCAGGGTGGGTCTAGCGGGACCTACGAGCAGTACTTC. It translates to CASSPMQGGSSGTYEQYF.

The chain combines TRBV7-2 with TRBJ2-3, with 8 bases identical to TRBD2. The CDR3 consists of 18 residues. J gave up 10 bases and V 7 bases, and 25 bases lay outside the gene matches. The germline CDR1 and CDR2 sequences are SGHTA and FQGNSA. CDR3 DNA: TGTGCCAGCATCCCCCGCGGAGGTTATAGCGGGGCCCTGAGGTCGCAGTATTTT. Residues: CASIPRGGYSGALRSQYF.

This clone was detected once. The gene calls are TRBV3-1 (or the pseudogene TRBV3-2) and TRBJ2-3, with D possibly TRBD1 on 6 matching bases. Germline V CDR1 and CDR2: LGHDT, YNNKEL (reference sequence). This CDR3 has 16 residues. Trimming cost V 2 bases and J 1 base, with 13 bases left between them. CDR3 nucleotides: TGTGCCAGCAGCCAACAAACGACAGGTGGCACAGATACGCAGTATTTT. This sequence encodes CASSQQTTGGTDTQYF.

This chain connects TRBV6-6 to TRBJ1-2; 7 positions agree with TRBD1. The CDR3 has 15 residues. Germline trimming cut 2 bases from V and 0 bases from J; bases unmatched to any gene: 3. Germline V gene sequence: CDR1 MNHNY, CDR2 SVGAGI (reference sequence). The CDR3 protein is CASSYEGQTNYGYTF. In DNA, the CDR3 is TGTGCCAGCAGTTACGAGGGACAGACTAACTATGGCTACACCTTC.

This chain's CDR3 is CASSFSGGSETQYF. The CDR3 DNA reads as TGTGCCAGCAGCTTTTCAGGGGGTTCGGAGACCCAGTACTTC. The chain combines TRBV7-2 with TRBJ2-5; TRBD1 agrees at 7 bases. The V gene's germline CDR1 is SGHTA and CDR2 FQGNSA. The CDR3 contains 14 residues. After removal of 3 bases from V and 5 bases from J, the junction contained 6 bases not matched to a gene.

This rearrangement joins TRBV19 to TRBJ2-6; perhaps TRBD2 as D (5 bases). CDR1 and CDR2 from the germline V gene are LNHDA and SQIVND (reference sequence). The CDR3 spans 14 residues. The ends were cut back, 5 bases at V and 4 bases at J, with 9 bases in the middle. In DNA, the CDR3 is TGTGCCAGTAGTCGGGATTTCGGGGCCAACGTCCTGACTTTC. This codes for CASSRDFGANVLTF.

V usage is TRBV7-2 and J usage is TRBJ1-6; D is perhaps TRBD1 (5 bases). CDR1 and CDR2 from the germline V gene are SGHTA and FQGNSA. This CDR3 has 14 amino acids. V lost 2 bases to trimming and J lost 6 bases, with 8 bases between them. The CDR3 DNA reads as TGTGCCAGCAGCTTACGGGGACTTAATTCACCCCTCCACTTT. The encoded protein is CASSLRGLNSPLHF. The whole variable domain, filled in from reference TRBV7-2 and TRBJ1-6, reads GAGVSQSPSNKVTEKGKDVELRCDPISGHTALYWYRQSLGQGLEFLIYFQGNSAPDKSGLPSDRFSAERTGGSVSTLTIQRTQQEDSAVYLCASSLRGLNSPLHFGNGTRLTVT.

By its share, this clone is medium-sized. The chain joins TRBV6-4 to TRBJ2-7; 8 bases line up with TRBD2. V dropped 8 bases and J dropped 4; count of bases not matched to a gene: 13. The CDR3 runs to 15 residues. The germline CDR1 and CDR2 sequences are MRHNA and SNTAGT. CDR3 coding DNA: TGTGCCAGCGCCCCCCACCCGGGGGGGGGATACGAGCAGTACTTC. Protein sequence: CASAPHPGGGYEQYF.

The V gene is TRBV19, the J gene TRBJ1-3, with 8 bases identical to TRBD1. V was pared by 5 bases and J by 0 bases, with 6 bases of the junction left unmatched. The germline gives CDR1 LNHDA, CDR2 SQIVND (reference sequence). The CDR3 is 16 residues long. DNA for the CDR3: TGTGCCAGTAGTCTATGGACAGGGCGCTCTGGAAACACCATATATTTT. Its translation: CASSLWTGRSGNTIYF. Combining the CDR3 with reference TRBV19 and TRBJ1-3 gives the whole variable domain DGGITQSPKYLFRKEGQNVTLSCEQNLNHDAMYWYRQDPGQGLRLIYYSQIVNDFQKGDIAEGYSVSREKKESFPLTVTSAQKNPTAFYLCASSLWTGRSGNTIYFGEGSWLTVV.

The V call is TRBV5-4, the J call TRBJ1-2; possibly TRBD1 for D (6 bases). Trimming removed 2 bases at V and 9 bases at J, with 17 bases between. This CDR3 spans 14 amino acids. CDR1 and CDR2 (germline): SGHNT, YYREEE (reference sequence). CDR3 in DNA: TGTGCCAGCAGCTTAGATGGGGGCCTCTCGAGCTACACCTTC. This codes for CASSLDGGLSSYTF.

V is TRBV5-4 and J is TRBJ1-2; tentative D call: TRBD1 (6 bases). V shed 4 bases and J shed 2 bases, with 18 bases lying between them. Germline lookup yields CDR1 SGHNT and CDR2 YYREEE (reference sequence). The CDR3 loop spans 16 amino acids. CDR3 in amino acids: CASSPNRGQLNYGYTF. For the CDR3, the DNA is TGTGCCAGCAGCCCAAACCGTGGACAGTTGAACTATGGCTACACCTTC.